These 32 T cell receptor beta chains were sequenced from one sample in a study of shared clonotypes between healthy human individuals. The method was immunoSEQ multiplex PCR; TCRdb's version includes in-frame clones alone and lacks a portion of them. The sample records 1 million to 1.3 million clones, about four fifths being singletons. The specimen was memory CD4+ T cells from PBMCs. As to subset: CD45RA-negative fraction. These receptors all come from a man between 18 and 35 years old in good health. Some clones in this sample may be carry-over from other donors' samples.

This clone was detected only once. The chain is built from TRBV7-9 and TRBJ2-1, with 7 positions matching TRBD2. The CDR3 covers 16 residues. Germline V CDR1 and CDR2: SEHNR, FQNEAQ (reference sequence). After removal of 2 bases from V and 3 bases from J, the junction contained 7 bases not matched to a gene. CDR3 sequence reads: CASSLLPSGYYNEQFF. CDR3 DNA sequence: TGTGCCAGCAGCTTATTACCTAGCGGATACTACAATGAGCAGTTCTTC.

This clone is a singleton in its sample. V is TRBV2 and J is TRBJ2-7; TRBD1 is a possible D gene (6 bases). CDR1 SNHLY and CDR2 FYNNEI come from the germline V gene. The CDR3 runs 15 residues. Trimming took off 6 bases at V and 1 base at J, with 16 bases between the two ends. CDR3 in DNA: TGTGCCAGCAGGCCCCACGGACAGTATTCCTACGAGCAGTACTTC. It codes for CASRPHGQYSYEQYF.

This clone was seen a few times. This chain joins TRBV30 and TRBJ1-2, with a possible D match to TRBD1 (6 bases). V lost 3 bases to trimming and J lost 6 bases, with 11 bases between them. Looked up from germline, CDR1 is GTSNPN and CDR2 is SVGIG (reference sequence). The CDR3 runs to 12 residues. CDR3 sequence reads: CAWRGAGDGYTF. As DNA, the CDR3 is TGTGCCTGGAGGGGGGCAGGGGATGGCTACACCTTC.

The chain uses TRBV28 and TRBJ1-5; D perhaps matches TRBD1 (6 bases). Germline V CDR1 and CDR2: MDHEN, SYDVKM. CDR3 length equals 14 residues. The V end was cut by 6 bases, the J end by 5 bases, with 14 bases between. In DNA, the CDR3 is TGTGCCAGCAGCCGGGACAAGCTACATCAGCCCCAGCATTTT. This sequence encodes CASSRDKLHQPQHF.

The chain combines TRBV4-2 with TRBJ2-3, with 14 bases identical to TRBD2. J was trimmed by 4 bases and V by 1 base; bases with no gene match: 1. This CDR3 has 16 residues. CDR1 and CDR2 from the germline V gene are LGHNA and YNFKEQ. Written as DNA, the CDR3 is TGTGCCAGCAGCCAAGGACTAGCGGGAGGGGCAGATACGCAGTATTTT. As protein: CASSQGLAGGADTQYF.

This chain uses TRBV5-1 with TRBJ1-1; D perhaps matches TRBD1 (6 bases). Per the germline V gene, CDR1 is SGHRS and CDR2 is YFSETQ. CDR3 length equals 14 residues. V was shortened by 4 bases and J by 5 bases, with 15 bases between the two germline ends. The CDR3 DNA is TGCGCCAGCAGCCTGGGGGCAGGTTGGACTGAAGCTTTCTTT. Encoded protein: CASSLGAGWTEAFF.

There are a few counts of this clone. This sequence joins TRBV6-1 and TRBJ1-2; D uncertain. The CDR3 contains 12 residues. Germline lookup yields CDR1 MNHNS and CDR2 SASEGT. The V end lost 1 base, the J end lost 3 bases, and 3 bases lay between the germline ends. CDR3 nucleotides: TGTGCCAGCAGTGAAGTGGACTATGGCTACACCTTC. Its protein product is CASSEVDYGYTF.

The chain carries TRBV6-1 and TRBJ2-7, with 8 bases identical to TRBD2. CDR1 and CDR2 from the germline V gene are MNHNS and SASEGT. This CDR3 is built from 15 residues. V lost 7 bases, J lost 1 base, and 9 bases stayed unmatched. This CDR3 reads CASTGVAGSSYEQYF. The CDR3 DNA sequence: TGTGCCAGCACCGGTGTAGCGGGATCGTCCTACGAGCAGTACTTC.

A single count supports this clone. CDR3 in amino acids: CASSTYEGARYF. The CDR3 DNA reads TGTGCCAGCAGTACCTACGAGGGCGCGAGGTACTTC. The chain links TRBV28 to TRBJ2-7; maybe TRBD2 (5 bases). Trimming left V 5 bases short and J 12 bases short, with 17 bases between. CDR1 MDHEN and CDR2 SYDVKM come from the germline V gene. CDR3 length equals 12 residues.

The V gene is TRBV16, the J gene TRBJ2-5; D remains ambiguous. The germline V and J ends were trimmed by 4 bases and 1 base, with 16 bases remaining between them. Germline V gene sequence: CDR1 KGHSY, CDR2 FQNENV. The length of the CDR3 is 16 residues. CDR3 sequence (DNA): TGTGCCAGCAGCCCACAAAGCCCCGATTTCCAAGAGACCCAGTACTTC. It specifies CASSPQSPDFQETQYF.

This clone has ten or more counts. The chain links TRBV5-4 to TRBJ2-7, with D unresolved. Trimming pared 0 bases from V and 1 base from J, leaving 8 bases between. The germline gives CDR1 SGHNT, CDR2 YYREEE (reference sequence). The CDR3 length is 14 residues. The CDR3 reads CASSLGPNSYEQYF. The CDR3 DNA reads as TGTGCCAGCAGCTTGGGACCGAATTCCTACGAGCAGTACTTC.

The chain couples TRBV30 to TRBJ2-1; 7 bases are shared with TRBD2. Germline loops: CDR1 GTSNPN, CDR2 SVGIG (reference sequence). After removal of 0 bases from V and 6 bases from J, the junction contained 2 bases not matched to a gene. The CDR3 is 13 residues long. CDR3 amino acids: CAWSVWGGNEQFF. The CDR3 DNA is TGTGCCTGGAGTGTGTGGGGGGGCAATGAGCAGTTCTTC.

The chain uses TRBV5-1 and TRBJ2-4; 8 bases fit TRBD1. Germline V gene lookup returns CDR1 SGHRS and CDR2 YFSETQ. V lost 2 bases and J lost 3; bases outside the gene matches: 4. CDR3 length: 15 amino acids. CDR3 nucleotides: TGCGCCAGCAGCTTTTCGACAGGGGACAAAAACATTCAGTACTTC. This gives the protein CASSFSTGDKNIQYF.

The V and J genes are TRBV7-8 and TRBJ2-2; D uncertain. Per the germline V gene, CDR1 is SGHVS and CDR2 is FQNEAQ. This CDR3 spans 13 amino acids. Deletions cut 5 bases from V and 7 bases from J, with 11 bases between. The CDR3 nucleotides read TGTGCCAGCAGCCGCGGTTGGGGCGGGGAGCTGTTTTTT. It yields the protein CASSRGWGGELFF.

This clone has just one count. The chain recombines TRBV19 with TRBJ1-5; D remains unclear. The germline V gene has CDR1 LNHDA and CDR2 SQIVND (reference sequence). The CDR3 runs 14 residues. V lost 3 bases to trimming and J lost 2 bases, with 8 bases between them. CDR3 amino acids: CASSIERGNQPQHF. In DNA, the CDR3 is TGTGCCAGTAGTATCGAGAGGGGCAATCAGCCCCAGCATTTT. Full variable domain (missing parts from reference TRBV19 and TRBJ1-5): DGGITQSPKYLFRKEGQNVTLSCEQNLNHDAMYWYRQDPGQGLRLIYYSQIVNDFQKGDIAEGYSVSREKKESFPLTVTSAQKNPTAFYLCASSIERGNQPQHFGDGTRLSIL.

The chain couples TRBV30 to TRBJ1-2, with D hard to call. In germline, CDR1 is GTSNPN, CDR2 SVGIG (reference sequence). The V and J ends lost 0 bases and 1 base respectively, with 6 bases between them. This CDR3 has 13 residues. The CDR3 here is CAWSVTFNYGYTF. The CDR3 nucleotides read TGTGCCTGGAGTGTAACATTTAACTATGGCTACACCTTC. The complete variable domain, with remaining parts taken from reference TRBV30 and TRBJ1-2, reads SQTIHQWPATLVQPVGSPLSLECTVEGTSNPNLYWYRQAAGRGLQLLFYSVGIGQISSEVPQNLSASRPQDRQFILSSKKLLLSDSGFYLCAWSVTFNYGYTFGSGTRLTVV.

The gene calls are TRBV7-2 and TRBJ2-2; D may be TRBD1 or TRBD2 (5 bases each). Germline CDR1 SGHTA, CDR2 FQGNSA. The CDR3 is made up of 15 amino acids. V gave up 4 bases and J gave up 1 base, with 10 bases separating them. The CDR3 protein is CASSWDLLNTGELFF. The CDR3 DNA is TGTGCCAGCAGCTGGGACCTATTGAACACCGGGGAGCTGTTTTTT.

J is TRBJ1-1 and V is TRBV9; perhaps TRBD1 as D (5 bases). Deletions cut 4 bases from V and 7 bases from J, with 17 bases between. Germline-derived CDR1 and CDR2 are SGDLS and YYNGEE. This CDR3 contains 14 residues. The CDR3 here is CASSRTGGVGEAFF. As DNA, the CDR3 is TGTGCCAGCAGCCGAACCGGGGGGGTAGGTGAAGCTTTCTTT.

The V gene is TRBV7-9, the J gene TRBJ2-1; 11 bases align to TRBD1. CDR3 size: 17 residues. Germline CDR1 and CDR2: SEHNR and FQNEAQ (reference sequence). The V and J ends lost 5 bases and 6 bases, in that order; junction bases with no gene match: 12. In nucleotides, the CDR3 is TGTGCCAGCAGCCAAGGACAGGGGGCACTCGGTGTCAATGAGCAGTTCTTC. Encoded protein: CASSQGQGALGVNEQFF.

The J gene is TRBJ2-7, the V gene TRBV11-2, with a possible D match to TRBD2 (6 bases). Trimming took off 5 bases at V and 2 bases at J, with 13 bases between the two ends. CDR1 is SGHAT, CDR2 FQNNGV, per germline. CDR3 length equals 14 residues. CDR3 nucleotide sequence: TGTGCCAGCAGCCCTCGGCGGGGACCCTACGAGCAGTACTTC. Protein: CASSPRRGPYEQYF.

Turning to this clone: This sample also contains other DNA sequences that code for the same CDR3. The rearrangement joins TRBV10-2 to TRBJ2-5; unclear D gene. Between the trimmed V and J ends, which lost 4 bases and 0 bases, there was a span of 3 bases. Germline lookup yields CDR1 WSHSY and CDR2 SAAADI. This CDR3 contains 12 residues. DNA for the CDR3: TGCGCCAGCAGTGCAAACCAAGAGACCCAGTACTTC. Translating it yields CASSANQETQYF.

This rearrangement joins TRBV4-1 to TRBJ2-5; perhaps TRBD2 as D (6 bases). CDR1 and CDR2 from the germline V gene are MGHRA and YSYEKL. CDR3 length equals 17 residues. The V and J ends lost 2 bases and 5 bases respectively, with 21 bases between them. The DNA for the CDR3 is TGCGCCAGCAGCCAACGCGCTCTTCAGGCCCGGGGGGAGACCCAGTACTTC. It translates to CASSQRALQARGETQYF.

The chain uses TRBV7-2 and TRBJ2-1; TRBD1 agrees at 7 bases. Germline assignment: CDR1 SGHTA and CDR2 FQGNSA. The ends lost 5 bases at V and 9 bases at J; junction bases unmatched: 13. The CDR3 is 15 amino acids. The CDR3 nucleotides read TGTGCCAGCAGCCCCCAGGGGAGAGGGGACAGTGAGCAGTTCTTC. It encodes CASSPQGRGDSEQFF.

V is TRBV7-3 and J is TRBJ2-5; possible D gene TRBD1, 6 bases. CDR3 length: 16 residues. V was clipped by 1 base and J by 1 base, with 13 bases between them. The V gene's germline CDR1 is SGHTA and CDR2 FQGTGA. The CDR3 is CASSLKPDSLQETQYF. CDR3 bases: TGTGCCAGCAGCTTAAAGCCGGACAGTCTCCAAGAGACCCAGTACTTC.

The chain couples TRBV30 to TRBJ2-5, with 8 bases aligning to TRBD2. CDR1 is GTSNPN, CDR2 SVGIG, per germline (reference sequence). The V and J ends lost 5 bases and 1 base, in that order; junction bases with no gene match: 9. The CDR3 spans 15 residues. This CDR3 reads CAWRPGLGFQETQYF. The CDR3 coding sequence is TGTGCCTGGCGACCGGGACTAGGGTTCCAAGAGACCCAGTACTTC. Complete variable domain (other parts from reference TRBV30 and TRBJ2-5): SQTIHQWPATLVQPVGSPLSLECTVEGTSNPNLYWYRQAAGRGLQLLFYSVGIGQISSEVPQNLSASRPQDRQFILSSKKLLLSDSGFYLCAWRPGLGFQETQYFGPGTRLLVL.

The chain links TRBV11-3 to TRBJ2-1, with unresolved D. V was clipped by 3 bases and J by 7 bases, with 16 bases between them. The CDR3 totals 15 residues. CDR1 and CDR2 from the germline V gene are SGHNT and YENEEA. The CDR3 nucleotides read TGTGCCAGCAGCTTTACACCGAACTCTGGGAATGAGCAGTTCTTC. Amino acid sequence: CASSFTPNSGNEQFF. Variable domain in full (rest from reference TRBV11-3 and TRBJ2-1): EAGVVQSPRYKIIEKKQPVAFWCNPISGHNTLYWYLQNLGQGPELLIRYENEEAVDDSQLPKDRFSAERLKGVDSTLKIQPAELGDSAVYLCASSFTPNSGNEQFFGPGTRLTVL.

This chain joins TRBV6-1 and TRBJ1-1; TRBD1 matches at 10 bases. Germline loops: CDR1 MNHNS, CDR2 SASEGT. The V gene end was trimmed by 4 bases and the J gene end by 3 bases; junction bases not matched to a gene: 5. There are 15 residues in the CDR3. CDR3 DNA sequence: TGTGCCAGCAGTGGACAGGGGGCGCGGGACACTGAAGCTTTCTTT. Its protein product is CASSGQGARDTEAFF.

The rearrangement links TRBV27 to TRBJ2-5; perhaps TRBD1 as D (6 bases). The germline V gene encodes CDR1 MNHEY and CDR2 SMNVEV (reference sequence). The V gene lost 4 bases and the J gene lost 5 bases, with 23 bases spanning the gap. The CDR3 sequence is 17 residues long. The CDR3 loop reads CASSSRGPGRQRETQYF. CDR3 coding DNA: TGTGCCAGCAGTTCCAGGGGCCCGGGGCGACAGCGGGAGACCCAGTACTTC.

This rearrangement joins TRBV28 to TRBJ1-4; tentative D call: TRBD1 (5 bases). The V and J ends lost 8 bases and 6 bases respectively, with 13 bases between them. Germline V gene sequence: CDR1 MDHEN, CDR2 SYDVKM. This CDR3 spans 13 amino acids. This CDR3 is CASGTAGDEKLFF. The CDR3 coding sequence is TGTGCCAGCGGAACAGCGGGGGATGAAAAACTGTTTTTT.

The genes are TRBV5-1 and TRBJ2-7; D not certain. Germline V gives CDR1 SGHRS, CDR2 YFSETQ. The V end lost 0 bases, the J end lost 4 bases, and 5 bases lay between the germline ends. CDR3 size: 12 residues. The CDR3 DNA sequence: TGCGCCAGCAGCTTGGGGATGTACGAGCAGTACTTC. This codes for CASSLGMYEQYF.

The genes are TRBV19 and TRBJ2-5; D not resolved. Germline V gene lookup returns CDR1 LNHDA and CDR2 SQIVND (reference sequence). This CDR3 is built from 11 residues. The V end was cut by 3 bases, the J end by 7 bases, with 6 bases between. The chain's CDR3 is CASSISGTQYF. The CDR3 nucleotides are TGTGCCAGTAGTATTAGTGGGACCCAGTACTTC.

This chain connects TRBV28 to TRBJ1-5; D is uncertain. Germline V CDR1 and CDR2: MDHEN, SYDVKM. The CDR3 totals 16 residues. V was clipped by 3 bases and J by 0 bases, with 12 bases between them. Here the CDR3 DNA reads TGTGCCAGCAGTTTGGTGGCGACCTTTAGCAATCAGCCCCAGCATTTT. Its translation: CASSLVATFSNQPQHF. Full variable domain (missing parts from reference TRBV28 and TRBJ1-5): DVKVTQSSRYLVKRTGEKVFLECVQDMDHENMFWYRQDPGLGLRLIYFSYDVKMKEKGDIPEGYSVSREKKERFSLILESASTNQTSMYLCASSLVATFSNQPQHFGDGTRLSIL.